One T cell receptor beta chain is described in this entry. These data belong to a study of T cell repertoires in cytomegalovirus infection. This CDR3 has 14 residues. Germline V CDR1 and CDR2: SGHVS, FNYEAQ. V dropped 5 bases and J dropped 7 bases, with 18 bases sitting between them. MiXCR, run by TCRdb on the reads, gives a single entry per CDR3 protein. Found here are more than 150,000 distinct CDR3 sequences, approximately 19% of them singletons; the top ten hold about 2.9%. V is TRBV7-6 and J is TRBJ2-7; D is possibly TRBD1 or TRBD2 (5 bases each). The sequence was obtained from a human donor in good health (CMV status not recorded). Some clones in this sample may be carry-over from other donors' samples. Sequenced: PBMCs. The CDR3 spells CASSPLGPGGEQYF. CDR3 nucleotide sequence: TGTGCCAGCAGCCCACTGGGACCTGGAGGAGAGCAGTACTTC.